This TCR beta chain emerged from a study of blood T cell repertoires in COVID-19. Turning to the study itself: Sites across the United States, Italy and Spain contributed samples from acute and convalescent COVID-19.

The CDR3 loop spans 15 amino acids. V shed 1 base, J shed 6 bases, and the junction held 2 bases outside the gene matches. CDR1 SEHNR and CDR2 FQNEAQ come from the germline V gene (reference sequence). Study processing details: How many nucleated cells were present was estimated from reference gene primer amplification. Repertoires were generated with immunoSEQ multiplex PCR, while TCRdb's copy carries only in-frame clones and drops some. V and J calls plus clone size are reproduced from that table; the DNA served to infer D and trimming. The sample yields about 100,000 clones, over 80% seen once. The chain links TRBV7-9 to TRBJ2-7; 14 positions agree with TRBD2. This sequence was found in a man aged 45 to 65 with active or convalescent COVID-19. Sequenced: peripheral blood. CDR3 in DNA: TGTGCCAGCAGCTTAGTGACTAGCGGGAGGGGCGAGCAGTACTTC. It specifies CASSLVTSGRGEQYF.